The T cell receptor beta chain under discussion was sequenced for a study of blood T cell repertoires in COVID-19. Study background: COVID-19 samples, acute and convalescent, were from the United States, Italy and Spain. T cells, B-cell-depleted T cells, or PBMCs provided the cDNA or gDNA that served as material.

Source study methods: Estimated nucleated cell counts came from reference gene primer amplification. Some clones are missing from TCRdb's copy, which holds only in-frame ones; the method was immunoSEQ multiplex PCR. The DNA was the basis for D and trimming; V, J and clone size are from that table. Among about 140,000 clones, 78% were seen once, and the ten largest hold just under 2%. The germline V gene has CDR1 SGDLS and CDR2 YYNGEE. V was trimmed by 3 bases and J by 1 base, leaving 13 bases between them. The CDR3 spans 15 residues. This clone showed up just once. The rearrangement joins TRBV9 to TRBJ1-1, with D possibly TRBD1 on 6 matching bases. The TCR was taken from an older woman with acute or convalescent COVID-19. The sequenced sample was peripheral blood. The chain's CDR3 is CASSAYGQPNTEAFF. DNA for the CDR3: TGTGCCAGCAGCGCCTATGGACAGCCGAACACTGAAGCTTTCTTT.